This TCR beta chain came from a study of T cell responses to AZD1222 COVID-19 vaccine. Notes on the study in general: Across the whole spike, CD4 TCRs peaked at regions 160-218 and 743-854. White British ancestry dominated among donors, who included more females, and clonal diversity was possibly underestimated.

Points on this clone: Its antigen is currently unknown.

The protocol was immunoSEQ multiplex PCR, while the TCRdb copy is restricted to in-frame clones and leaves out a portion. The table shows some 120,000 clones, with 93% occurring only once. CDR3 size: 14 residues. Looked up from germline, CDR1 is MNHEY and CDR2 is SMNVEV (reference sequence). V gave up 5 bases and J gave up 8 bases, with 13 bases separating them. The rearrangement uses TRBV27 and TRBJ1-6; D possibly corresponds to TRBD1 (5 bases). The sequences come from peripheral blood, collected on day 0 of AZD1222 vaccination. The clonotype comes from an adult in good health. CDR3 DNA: TGTGCCAGCAGTCCCCTTGACAGACATTCACCCCTCCACTTT. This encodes CASSPLDRHSPLHF.